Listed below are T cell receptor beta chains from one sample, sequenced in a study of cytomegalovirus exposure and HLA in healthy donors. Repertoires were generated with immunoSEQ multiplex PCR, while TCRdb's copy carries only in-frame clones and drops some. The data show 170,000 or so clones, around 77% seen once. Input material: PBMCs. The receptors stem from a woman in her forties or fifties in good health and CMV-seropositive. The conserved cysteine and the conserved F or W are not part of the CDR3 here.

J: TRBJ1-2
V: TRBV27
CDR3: ASRREFNYGYT

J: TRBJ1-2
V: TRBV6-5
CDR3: ASSYSSTKGYGYT

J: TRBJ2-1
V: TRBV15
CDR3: ATSNRQGGDEQF

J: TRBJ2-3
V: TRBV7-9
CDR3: SSSYTSGDTDTQY

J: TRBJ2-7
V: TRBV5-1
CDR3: ASSLAGGLREQY

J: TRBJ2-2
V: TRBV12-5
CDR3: ASALTPLACGELF

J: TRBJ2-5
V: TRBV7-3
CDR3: ASSLWPSEETQY

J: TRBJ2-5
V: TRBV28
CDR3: ASSFPRGGTNQY

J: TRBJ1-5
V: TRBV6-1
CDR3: ASSVQGAGQPQH

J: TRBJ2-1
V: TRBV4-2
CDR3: ASSQEINSIGARQF

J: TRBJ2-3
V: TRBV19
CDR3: ASSIMPGTDTQY

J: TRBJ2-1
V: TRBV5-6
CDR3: ASSLPPSGSYNEQF

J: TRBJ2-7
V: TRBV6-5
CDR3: ASRLGGPSYEQY

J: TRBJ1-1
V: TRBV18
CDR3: ASSHSGNTEAF

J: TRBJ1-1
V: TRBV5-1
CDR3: ASSLYSYMNTEAF

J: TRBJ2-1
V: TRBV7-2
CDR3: ASSYGRGGGANEQF

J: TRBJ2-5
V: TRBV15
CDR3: ATSRPGTSGGPETQY

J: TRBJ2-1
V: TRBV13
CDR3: ASSLQEIRGEQF

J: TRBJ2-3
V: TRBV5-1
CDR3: ASRRAGGPGTDTQY

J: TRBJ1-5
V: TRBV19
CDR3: ASQGQGNQPQH

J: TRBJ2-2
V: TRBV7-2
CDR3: ASRPRTTTNTGELF

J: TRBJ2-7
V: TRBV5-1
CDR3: ASSSQGAPHEQY

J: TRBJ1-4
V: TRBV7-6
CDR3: ASSSDRVREKLF

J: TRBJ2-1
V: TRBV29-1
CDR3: SPKRSSNYNEQF

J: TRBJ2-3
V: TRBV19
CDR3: ASSSRDSSTDTQY

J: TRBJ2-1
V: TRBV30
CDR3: AWSVQNNEQF

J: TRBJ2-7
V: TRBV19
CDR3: ASGGLLNEQY

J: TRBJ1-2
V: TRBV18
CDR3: ASSPEGNRGYGYT

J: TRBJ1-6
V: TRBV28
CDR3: ASSFPSSPLH

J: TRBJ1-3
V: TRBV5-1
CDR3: ASSLDDRGRNTIY

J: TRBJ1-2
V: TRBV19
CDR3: ASSPGQGFGYT

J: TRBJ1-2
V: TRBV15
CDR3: ATSRDRWTNYGYT

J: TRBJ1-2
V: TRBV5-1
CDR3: ASSLFTGDDGYT

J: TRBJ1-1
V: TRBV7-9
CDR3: SSSLESLNTEAF

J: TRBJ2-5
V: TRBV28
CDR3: ASSIGQGAKTQY

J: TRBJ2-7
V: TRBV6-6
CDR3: ASSYTGKQY

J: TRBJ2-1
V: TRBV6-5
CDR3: ASSYSSSYNEQF

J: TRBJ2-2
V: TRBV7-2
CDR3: ASSLVPTGGSGTGELF

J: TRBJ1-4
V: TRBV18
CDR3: ASSPPGNRGNEKLF

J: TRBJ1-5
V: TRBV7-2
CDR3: ASSVPNRGYSNQPQH

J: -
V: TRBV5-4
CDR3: ASSRGDPNSYEQY

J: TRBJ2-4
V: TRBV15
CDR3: ATSRDSSIVKNIQY

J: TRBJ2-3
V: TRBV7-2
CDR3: ASSSTGGNAQY

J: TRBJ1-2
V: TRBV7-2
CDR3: ASSLGSGSAYGYT

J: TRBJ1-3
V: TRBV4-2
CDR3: ASSQAVGTGGPGNTIY

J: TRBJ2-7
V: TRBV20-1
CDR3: SARTGYEQY

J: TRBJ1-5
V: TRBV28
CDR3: ASSSSGTGNQPQH

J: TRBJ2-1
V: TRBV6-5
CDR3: ASGYRGNEQF

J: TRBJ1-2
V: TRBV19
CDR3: ASTLGVYGYT

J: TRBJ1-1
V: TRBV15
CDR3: ATSSSDRGGAF

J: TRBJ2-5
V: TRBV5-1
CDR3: ASSLFPDRGQETQY